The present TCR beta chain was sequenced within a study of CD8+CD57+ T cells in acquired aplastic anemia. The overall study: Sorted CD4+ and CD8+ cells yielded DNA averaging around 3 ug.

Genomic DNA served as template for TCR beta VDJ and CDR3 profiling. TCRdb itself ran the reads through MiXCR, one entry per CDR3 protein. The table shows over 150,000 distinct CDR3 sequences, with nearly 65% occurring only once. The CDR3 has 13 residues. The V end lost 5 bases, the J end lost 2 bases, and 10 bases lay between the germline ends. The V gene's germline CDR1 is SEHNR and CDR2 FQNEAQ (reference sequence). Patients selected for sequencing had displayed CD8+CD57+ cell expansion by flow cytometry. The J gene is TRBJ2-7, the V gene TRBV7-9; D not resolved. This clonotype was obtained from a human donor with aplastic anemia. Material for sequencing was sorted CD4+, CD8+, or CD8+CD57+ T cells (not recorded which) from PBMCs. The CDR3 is CASSVAGTYEQYF. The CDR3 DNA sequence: TGTGCCAGCAGCGTGGCAGGCACCTACGAGCAGTACTTC.